What follows are 22 T cell receptor beta chains derived from one specimen sequenced in a study of neurological immune-mediated disorders. TCRdb processed the 5' RACE reads anew with MiXCR; each CDR3 protein has one entry. The sample lists some 89,000 distinct CDR3 sequences, 4.3% occurring once. The time point denotes: longitudinal time-point 3. Material for sequencing was PBMCs. The source of these receptors is a woman aged 60-70 years with multiple sclerosis.

This clonotype showed up many times. V gene TRBV6-1 combines with J gene TRBJ2-1; no reliable D call. Germline V gene data show CDR1 as MNHNS and CDR2 as SASEGT. The CDR3 has 16 residues. The ends were cut back, 0 bases at V and 0 bases at J, with 9 bases in the middle. This CDR3 is CASSEAVSFSYNEQFF. DNA for the CDR3: TGTGCCAGCAGTGAAGCGGTTTCCTTCTCCTACAATGAGCAGTTCTTC.

This clonotype was observed at least ten times. This chain uses TRBV6-6 with TRBJ2-7; D unresolved. Trimming shortened V by 3 bases and J by 1 base, and 13 bases separated the two germline ends. Per the germline V gene, CDR1 is MNHNY and CDR2 is SVGAGI (reference sequence). This CDR3 is built from 15 residues. For the CDR3, the DNA is TGTGCCAGCAGTTATGGAGTAAGACGATCCTACGAGCAGTACTTC. The encoded protein is CASSYGVRRSYEQYF.

This rearrangement joins TRBV29-1 to TRBJ1-1; no clear D. V lost 7 bases and J 8 bases, leaving 17 bases between the germline ends. Germline CDR1 SQVTM, CDR2 ANQGSEA. The CDR3 covers 12 residues. As DNA, the CDR3 is TGCAGCGCCGAACGAAGCCCTCGGGAAGCTTTCTTT. This encodes CSAERSPREAFF.

This clonotype was recorded at least ten times. The chain links TRBV7-6 to TRBJ2-3; D unresolved. Trimming cost V 6 bases and J 1 base, with 8 bases left between them. Germline assignment: CDR1 SGHVS and CDR2 FNYEAQ. CDR3 size: 13 residues. CDR3 protein: CASRNRGTDTQYF. For the CDR3, the DNA is TGTGCCAGCAGAAACCGGGGCACAGATACGCAGTATTTT.

In its sample, this clonotype was seen many times. The rearrangement links TRBV4-1 to TRBJ1-4, with TRBD1 matching over 9 bases. The CDR3 consists of 15 residues. V was pared by 2 bases and J by 8 bases, with 6 bases of the junction left unmatched. CDR1 MGHRA and CDR2 YSYEKL come from the germline V gene. DNA for the CDR3: TGCGCCAGCAGCCAACTACAGGGGGCCGAGGAAAAACTGTTTTTT. Residues: CASSQLQGAEEKLFF.

In this sample, this clonotype turned up many times. CDR3 protein: CASSLTGVAAFF. The CDR3 DNA sequence: TGTGCCAGCAGCTTGACAGGAGTCGCGGCTTTCTTT. The chain uses TRBV5-8 and TRBJ1-1, with D possibly matching TRBD1 (5 bases). The V gene lost 1 base and the J gene lost 11 bases, with 12 bases spanning the gap. Germline CDR1 reads SGHTS; CDR2 reads YDEGEE. The CDR3 spans 12 residues.

At least ten counts were recorded for this clonotype. The V gene is TRBV14, the J gene TRBJ2-7; no firm D call. The CDR3 contains 14 residues. The ends were cut back, 2 bases at V and 0 bases at J, with 8 bases in the middle. Looked up from germline, CDR1 is SGHDN and CDR2 is FVKESK. CDR3 protein: CASSQQLRSYEQYF. As DNA, the CDR3 is TGTGCCAGCAGCCAACAACTCCGCTCCTACGAGCAGTACTTC.

This clonotype was seen at least ten times. The chain employs TRBV5-1 and TRBJ2-1, with unresolved D. The CDR3 spans 14 residues. The V end was cut by 0 bases, the J end by 2 bases, with 6 bases between. Germline CDR1 and CDR2: SGHRS and YFSETQ. CDR3 amino acids: CASSLGATYNEQFF. The CDR3 nucleotides are TGCGCCAGCAGCTTGGGGGCTACCTACAATGAGCAGTTCTTC. Variable domain in full (rest from reference TRBV5-1 and TRBJ2-1): KAGVTQTPRYLIKTRGQQVTLSCSPISGHRSVSWYQQTPGQGLQFLFEYFSETQRNKGNFPGRFSGRQFSNSRSEMNVSTLELGDSALYLCASSLGATYNEQFFGPGTRLTVL.

This clonotype was detected many times. This chain connects TRBV3-1 to TRBJ2-1; D gene uncertain. CDR1 and CDR2 from the germline V gene are LGHDT and YNNKEL (reference sequence). The length of the CDR3 is 15 residues. V lost 0 bases, J lost 6 bases, and 12 bases lay in between. CDR3 nucleotide sequence: TGTGCCAGCAGCCAAGATGGTGGCACGGTCAATGAGCAGTTCTTC. Its translation: CASSQDGGTVNEQFF.

This clonotype came up many times. V is TRBV11-2 and J is TRBJ2-1, with D possibly matching TRBD2 (5 bases). CDR1 and CDR2 from the germline V gene are SGHAT and FQNNGV. Trimming stripped 7 bases from V and 5 bases from J, with 12 bases between. The CDR3 has 13 amino acids. In DNA form, the CDR3 reads TGTGCCAGCACCCCCCTGCGGGACAATGAGCAGTTCTTC. It yields the protein CASTPLRDNEQFF.

There are many counts of this clonotype. V usage is TRBV20-1 and J usage is TRBJ1-2; 10 bases agree with TRBD1. Germline V gene lookup returns CDR1 DFQATT and CDR2 SNEGSKA (reference sequence). V was clipped by 6 bases and J by 5 bases; unmatched bases: 6. The CDR3 spans 13 residues. This chain's CDR3 is CSAAGQGVYGYTF. For the CDR3, the DNA is TGCAGTGCCGCTGGACAGGGGGTTTATGGCTACACCTTC.

This clonotype has at least ten counts. The rearrangement links TRBV5-1 to TRBJ2-3; 8 bases are a match to TRBD2. V lost 2 bases to trimming and J lost 1 base; unmatched junction nucleotides: 6. The CDR3 runs to 16 residues. The germline CDR1 and CDR2 sequences are SGHRS and YFSETQ. Written as DNA, the CDR3 is TGCGCCAGCAGCTTCGGACTAGCCCTACGCACAGATACGCAGTATTTT. Translated, it gives CASSFGLALRTDTQYF.

This clonotype was observed at least ten times. This chain joins TRBV12-3 or TRBV12-4 and TRBJ1-4, with TRBD1 identical over 9 bases. V trimming: 6 bases; J trimming: 8 bases; junction bases outside the gene matches: 10. CDR3 length equals 15 residues. This CDR3 reads CASSQTGGAKEKLFF. The CDR3 nucleotides read TGTGCCAGCAGCCAAACAGGGGGCGCAAAGGAAAAACTGTTTTTT.

This clonotype was counted at least ten times. The chain uses TRBV7-9 and TRBJ1-1; 7 bases line up with TRBD1. This CDR3 contains 15 residues. Germline V gives CDR1 SEHNR, CDR2 FQNEAQ (reference sequence). V trimming: 6 bases; J trimming: 0 bases; junction bases outside the gene matches: 7. Here the CDR3 reads CASRHSGQMNTEAFF. In nucleotides, the CDR3 is TGTGCCAGCAGGCATTCGGGACAGATGAACACTGAAGCTTTCTTT. Variable domain in full (rest from reference TRBV7-9 and TRBJ1-1): DTGVSQNPRHKITKRGQNVTFRCDPISEHNRLYWYRQTLGQGPEFLTYFQNEAQLEKSRLLSDRFSAERPKGSFSTLEIQRTEQGDSAMYLCASRHSGQMNTEAFFGQGTRLTVV.

This clonotype has ten or more counts. This chain connects TRBV20-1 to TRBJ2-3; 8 nucleotides line up with TRBD1. CDR1 is DFQATT and CDR2 is SNEGSKA in the germline V gene (reference sequence). The ends lost 2 bases at V and 5 bases at J; junction bases unmatched: 6. This CDR3 is 14 amino acids long. The CDR3 DNA sequence: TGCAGTGCTAGACTCCGACAGGGGAAAGATACGCAGTATTTT. Residues: CSARLRQGKDTQYF.

This clonotype was detected many times. The rearrangement links TRBV5-4 to TRBJ2-3; D might be TRBD2 (6 bases). CDR1 and CDR2 (germline): SGHNT, YYREEE (reference sequence). The CDR3 spans 18 residues. Trimming shortened V by 2 bases and J by 7 bases, and 26 bases separated the two germline ends. CDR3 sequence (DNA): TGTGCCAGCAGCTTAGTTTCCGGGGGAGGTGGATGGACTAATACGCAGTATTTT. Amino acid sequence: CASSLVSGGGGWTNTQYF. Full variable domain (rest looked up from reference TRBV5-4 and TRBJ2-3): ETGVTQSPTHLIKTRGQQVTLRCSSQSGHNTVSWYQQALGQGPQFIFQYYREEENGRGNFPPRFSGLQFPNYSSELNVNALELDDSALYLCASSLVSGGGGWTNTQYFGPGTRLTVL.

This clonotype was recorded a few times. The genes are TRBV18 and TRBJ2-7, with TRBD1 as a possible D gene (6 bases). The CDR3 totals 15 residues. Germline V gene data show CDR1 as KGHSH and CDR2 as LQKENI. V shed 1 base and J shed 1 base, with 11 bases lying between them. CDR3 protein: CASSPRDKTSYEQYF. CDR3 nucleotides: TGTGCCAGCTCACCACGGGACAAAACTTCCTACGAGCAGTACTTC.

This clonotype was counted between two and nine times. This rearrangement joins TRBV2 to TRBJ1-5; 8 positions match TRBD1. The CDR3 has 15 amino acids. Per the germline V gene, CDR1 is SNHLY and CDR2 is FYNNEI. The J segment lost 6 bases and the V segment lost 9 bases, leaving 13 bases of the junction unmatched. The CDR3 region is CASNSGAGGSQPQHF. In nucleotides, the CDR3 is TGTGCCAGTAACTCGGGGGCAGGGGGCTCTCAGCCCCAGCATTTT.

This clonotype was seen at least ten times. This chain connects TRBV29-1 to TRBJ2-7; 9 positions match TRBD1. The CDR3 contains 14 residues. The V and J ends lost 3 bases and 1 base, in that order; junction bases with no gene match: 4. Germline V CDR1 and CDR2: SQVTM, ANQGSEA. The chain's CDR3 is CSVELGQGSYEQYF. The CDR3 DNA is TGCAGCGTTGAGTTAGGACAGGGGTCCTACGAGCAGTACTTC.

V usage is TRBV6-4 and J usage is TRBJ2-2, with D perhaps TRBD1 or TRBD2 (7 bases each). Trimming removed 6 bases from V and 5 bases from J, with 22 bases in between. From germline, CDR1 is MRHNA and CDR2 SNTAGT. The CDR3 length is 17 residues. This chain's CDR3 is CASSRGDSDYFTGELFF. The CDR3 coding sequence is TGTGCCAGCAGCCGGGGGGACAGTGACTATTTTACCGGGGAGCTGTTTTTT.

This clonotype showed up many times. The chain joins TRBV7-9 to TRBJ2-3; D may match TRBD1 or TRBD2 (5 bases each). The CDR3 is 15 amino acids. V lost 7 bases and J 0 bases, leaving 14 bases between the germline ends. Germline V CDR1 and CDR2: SEHNR, FQNEAQ (reference sequence). CDR3 protein: CASTPRGGSTDTQYF. The CDR3 DNA sequence: TGTGCCAGCACCCCCCGGGGCGGTAGCACAGATACGCAGTATTTT.

This clonotype was picked up many times. The CDR3 nucleotides read TGTGCCAGCAGTTCGGGGGTGTACGAGCAGTACTTC. It is translated as CASSSGVYEQYF. J is TRBJ2-7 and V is TRBV12-3 or TRBV12-4; perhaps TRBD2 as D (6 bases). The CDR3 is 12 amino acids. Trimming cost V 4 bases and J 4 bases, with 8 bases left between them.